This T cell receptor beta chain came from a study of shared clonotypes between healthy human individuals (dated by TCRdb to the early 2020s). In terms of the full investigation: A few men and a couple of women, aged 18 to 49 years, made up the cohort. Per donor, leukapheresis produced somewhere between about 0.8 and 9.5 billion PBMCs. For each donor, CD4 naive and CD4 memory were each run on three plates, CD8 naive on two plates, and CD8 memory on one plate. Blood TCR repertoires of about five healthy adults were deeply sequenced to estimate repertoire size and the extent of clonotype sharing between individuals. Libraries were prepared and TCR repertoires were sequenced by different laboratories using diverse techniques, in order to increase sequencing depth and limit assay-specific biases.

The donors were healthy, HIV-negative adults who had no recently reported acute infections or vaccinations. Every donor was a Caucasian adult residing in Nashville, Tennessee, USA. CD4+ T cells were enriched through magnetic negative selection, after which naive cells were positively selected on CD45RA and the remaining negative fraction served as the memory subset. Blood was collected by leukapheresis, and PBMCs were isolated by Ficoll-Histopaque density gradient centrifugation and then cryopreserved in liquid nitrogen vapor phase. Purity and quantity of every magnetically sorted T cell population were checked by analytical flow cytometry. Each sorted fraction had its genomic DNA isolated and then quantified by UV absorbance on a Nanodrop 2000c. Taken from the germline V gene, the CDR1 and CDR2 loops are SGDLS and YYNGEE. V and J are truncated by 0 bases and 9 bases respectively, leaving an intervening sequence of 19 bases. Measured from the cysteine to the phenylalanine, the CDR3 is 16 residues long. Only CDR3 DNA remains: 48 bases, in frame from the first base.

About this clone itself: Its antigen remains unidentified. No much larger clone exists at a distance of one base, and base qualities are not known.

Results the study describes overall, beyond this receptor: Even with the large sequencing depth, rarefaction of the sorted-subset datasets indicated that sequencing was incomplete. Sharing across several donors was observed for around 4.8% of naive CD4, about 4% of naive CD8, over 2% of memory CD4, and approximately 0.41% of memory CD8 clonotypes. Higher generation probabilities were observed for clonotypes shared by all four sorted-subset donors than for non-shared clonotypes. Because the study included a small number of donors, the genetic and exposure-history diversity represented was limited. Naive subsets generally had larger estimated clonotype richness than memory subsets. Sampling was limited to blood, and TCR repertoires in tissue likely differ from TCR repertoires in blood. Pairwise subsampling led to the expectation that sequencing depth would affect the degree of clonotype sharing among donors.

Using the deep immunoSEQ assay, TCR CDR3 regions were amplified from genomic DNA by multiplex PCR. Extracted genomic DNA from each cell subset was spread evenly across all wells of several immunoSEQ 96-well plates, with each plate serving as a replicate. For sorted subsets, each replicate PCR was loaded with about 200 ng genomic DNA, equivalent to approximately 27,000 T cell genomes. The purified libraries were quantified using a Qubit 3.0 fluorometer, sized with a Bioanalyzer 2100, and then quantified again using the KAPA Library Quantification kit. Every immunoSEQ 96-well plate was sequenced on a dedicated single-read 150-cycle Illumina NextSeq 550 flow cell. On the authors' methods: Because only junctional sequences without quality scores were contained in the immunoSEQ output, filtering matching that applied to full-length reads could not be performed. To assign V/J genes and CDR3, sequences were annotated using PyIR, a Python wrapper for IgBLAST v1.9, with IMGT germline references. Reads with weak V/J assignments (E-value above 1e-6), missing CDR3, stop codons, out-of-frame junctions, or ambiguous translated residues were removed. A V3J clonotype was defined by an identical inferred V gene, J gene, and CDR3 amino acid sequence. Percentage overlap between repertoires was calculated by dividing the number of shared unique clonotypes by the size of the smaller repertoire. RTK rarefaction, the Chao1 estimator, and Recon v2.1 estimates of unobserved clonotypes were used to assess repertoire richness. OLGA was used to compute generation probabilities for all TCRbeta clonotypes that the gDNA method yielded from a handful of donors. TCRdb mirrors the immuneACCESS table, restricted to in-frame sequences. Some clones are absent from its copies; in checked studies, under half trace to an unresolved V gene, and the reason for the others is unknown. V, J and clone size are those of that table, while D and trimming were read from the DNA. For this sample the table gives under 2.5 million clones, of which 85% to 95% were detected only once. Jointly, the top ten make up approximately 0.39% of the sample.

Rearrangement joined TRBV9 to TRBJ2-1, with no D gene named confidently. The sequence derives from a man aged 18-30 years in good health. Some clones in this sample may be carry-over from other donors' samples. Material: naive CD4+ T cells from PBMCs. Sample cell subset or site, as interpreted from the label and publication: CD45RA+ positively selected. The nucleotides are TGTGCCAGCAGCGTAGGGTCCGCCGGGCAGTCGCGTGAGCAGTTCTTC. Its amino acids are CASSVGSAGQSREQFF.